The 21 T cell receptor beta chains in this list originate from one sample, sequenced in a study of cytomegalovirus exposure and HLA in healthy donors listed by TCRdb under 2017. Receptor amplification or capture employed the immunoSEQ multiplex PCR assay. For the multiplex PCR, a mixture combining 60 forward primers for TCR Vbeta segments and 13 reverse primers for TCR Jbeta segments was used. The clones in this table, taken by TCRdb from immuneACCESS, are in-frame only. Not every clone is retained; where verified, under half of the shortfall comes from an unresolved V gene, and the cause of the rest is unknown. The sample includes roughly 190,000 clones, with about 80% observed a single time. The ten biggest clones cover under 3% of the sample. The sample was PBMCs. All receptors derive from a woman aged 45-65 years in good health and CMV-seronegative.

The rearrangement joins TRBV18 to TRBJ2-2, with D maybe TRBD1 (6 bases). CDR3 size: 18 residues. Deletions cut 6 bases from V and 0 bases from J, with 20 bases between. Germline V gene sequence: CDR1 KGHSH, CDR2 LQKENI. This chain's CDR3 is CASSLTAWTAPNTGELFF. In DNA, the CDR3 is TGTGCCAGCTCCCTGACGGCCTGGACAGCACCGAACACCGGGGAGCTGTTTTTT.

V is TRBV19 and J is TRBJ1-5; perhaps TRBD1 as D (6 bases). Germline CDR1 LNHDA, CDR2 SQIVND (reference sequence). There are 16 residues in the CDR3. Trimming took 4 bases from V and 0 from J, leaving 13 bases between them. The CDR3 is CASSSSRTDSNQPQHF. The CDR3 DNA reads TGTGCCAGTAGTAGCTCGAGGACAGATAGCAATCAGCCCCAGCATTTT.

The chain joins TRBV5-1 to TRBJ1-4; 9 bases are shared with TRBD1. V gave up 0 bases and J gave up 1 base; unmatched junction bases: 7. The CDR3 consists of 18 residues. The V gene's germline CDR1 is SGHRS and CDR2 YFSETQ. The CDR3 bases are TGCGCCAGCAGCTTGGGTCCCTCGACAGGGGGAACTAATGAAAAACTGTTTTTT. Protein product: CASSLGPSTGGTNEKLFF.

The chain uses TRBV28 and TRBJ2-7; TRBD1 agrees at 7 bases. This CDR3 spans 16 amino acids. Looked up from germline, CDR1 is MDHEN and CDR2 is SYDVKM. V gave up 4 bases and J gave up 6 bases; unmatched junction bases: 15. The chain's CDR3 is CASSSRQGRGMSEQYF. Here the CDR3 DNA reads TGTGCCAGCAGTTCGAGACAGGGAAGGGGAATGAGCGAGCAGTACTTC.

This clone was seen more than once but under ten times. The CDR3, as DNA: TGCAGCGTTACCACAGGTACCAATGAAAAACTGTTTTTT. It encodes CSVTTGTNEKLFF. The genes are TRBV29-1 and TRBJ1-4, with D perhaps TRBD1 (5 bases). Per the germline V gene, CDR1 is SQVTM and CDR2 is ANQGSEA. The V end lost 5 bases, the J end lost 5 bases, and 12 bases lay between the germline ends. The CDR3 loop spans 13 amino acids.

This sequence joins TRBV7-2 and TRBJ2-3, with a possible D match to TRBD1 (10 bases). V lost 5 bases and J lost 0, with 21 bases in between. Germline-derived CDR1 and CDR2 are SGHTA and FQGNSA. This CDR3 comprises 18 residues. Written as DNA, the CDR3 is TGTGCCAGCAGCCGACAGGGGGCTAGCGGGACCAGCACAGATACGCAGTATTTT. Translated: CASSRQGASGTSTDTQYF. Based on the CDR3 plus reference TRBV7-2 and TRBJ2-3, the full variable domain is GAGVSQSPSNKVTEKGKDVELRCDPISGHTALYWYRQSLGQGLEFLIYFQGNSAPDKSGLPSDRFSAERTGGSVSTLTIQRTQQEDSAVYLCASSRQGASGTSTDTQYFGPGTRLTVL.

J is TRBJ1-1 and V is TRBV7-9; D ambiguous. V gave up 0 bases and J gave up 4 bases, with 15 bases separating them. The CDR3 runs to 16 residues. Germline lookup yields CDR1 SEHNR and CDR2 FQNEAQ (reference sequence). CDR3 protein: CASSLADLWRSTEAFF. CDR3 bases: TGTGCCAGCAGCTTAGCCGATTTGTGGAGGAGCACTGAAGCTTTCTTT.

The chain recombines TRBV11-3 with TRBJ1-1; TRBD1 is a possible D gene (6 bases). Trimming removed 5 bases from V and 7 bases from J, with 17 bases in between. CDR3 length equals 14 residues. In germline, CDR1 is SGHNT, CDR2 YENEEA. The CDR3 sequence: CASSRPGEGGEAFF. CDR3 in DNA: TGTGCCAGCAGCCGCCCAGGGGAAGGCGGTGAAGCTTTCTTT.

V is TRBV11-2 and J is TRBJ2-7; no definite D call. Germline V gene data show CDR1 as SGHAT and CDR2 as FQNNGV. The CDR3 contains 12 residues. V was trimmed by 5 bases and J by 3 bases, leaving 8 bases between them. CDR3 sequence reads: CASSPLRYEQYF. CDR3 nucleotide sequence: TGTGCCAGCAGCCCACTTCGCTACGAGCAGTACTTC.

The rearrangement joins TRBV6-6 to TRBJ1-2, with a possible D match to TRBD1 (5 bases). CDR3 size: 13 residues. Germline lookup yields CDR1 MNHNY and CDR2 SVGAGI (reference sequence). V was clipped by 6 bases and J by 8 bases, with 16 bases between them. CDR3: CASSPSGRDGYTF. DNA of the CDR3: TGTGCCAGCAGCCCTTCAGGGCGCGACGGCTACACCTTC.

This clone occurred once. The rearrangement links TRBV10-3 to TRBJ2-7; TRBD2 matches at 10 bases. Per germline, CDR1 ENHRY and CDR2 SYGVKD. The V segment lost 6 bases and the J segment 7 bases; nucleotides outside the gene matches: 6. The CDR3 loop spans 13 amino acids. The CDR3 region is CAISLAGAGEQYF. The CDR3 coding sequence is TGTGCCATCAGCCTAGCGGGAGCGGGGGAGCAGTACTTC.

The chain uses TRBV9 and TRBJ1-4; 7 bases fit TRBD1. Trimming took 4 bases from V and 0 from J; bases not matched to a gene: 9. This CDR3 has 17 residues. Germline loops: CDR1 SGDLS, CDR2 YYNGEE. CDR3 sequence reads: CASSPGGARPTNEKLFF. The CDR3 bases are TGTGCCAGCAGCCCAGGGGGTGCCCGTCCAACTAATGAAAAACTGTTTTTT.

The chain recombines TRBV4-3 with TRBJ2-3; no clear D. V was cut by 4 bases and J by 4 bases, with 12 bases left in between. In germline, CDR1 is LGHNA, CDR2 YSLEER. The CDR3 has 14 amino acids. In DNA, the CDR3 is TGCGCCAGCAGCCTCGCTACGCACGCAGATACGCAGTATTTT. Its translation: CASSLATHADTQYF.

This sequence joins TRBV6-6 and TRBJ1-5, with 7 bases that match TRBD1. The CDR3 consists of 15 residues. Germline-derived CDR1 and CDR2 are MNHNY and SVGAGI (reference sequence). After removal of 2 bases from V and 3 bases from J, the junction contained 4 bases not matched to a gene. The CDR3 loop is CASSYGQALNQPQHF. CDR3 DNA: TGTGCCAGCAGTTACGGACAGGCCCTCAATCAGCCCCAGCATTTT.

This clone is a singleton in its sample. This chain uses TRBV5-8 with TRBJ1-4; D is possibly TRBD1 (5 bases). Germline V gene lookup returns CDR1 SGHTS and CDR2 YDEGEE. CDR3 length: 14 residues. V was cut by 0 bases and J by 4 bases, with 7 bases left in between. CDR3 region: CASSLGQLNEKLFF. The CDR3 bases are TGTGCCAGCAGCTTGGGACAGCTTAATGAAAAACTGTTTTTT.

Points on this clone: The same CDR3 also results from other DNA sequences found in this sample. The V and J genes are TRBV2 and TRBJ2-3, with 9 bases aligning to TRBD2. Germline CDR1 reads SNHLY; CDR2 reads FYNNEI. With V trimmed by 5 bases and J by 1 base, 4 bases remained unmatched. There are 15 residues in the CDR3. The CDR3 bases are TGTGCCAGCAGTCCGACTAGCGGTGGCACAGATACGCAGTATTTT. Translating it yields CASSPTSGGTDTQYF.

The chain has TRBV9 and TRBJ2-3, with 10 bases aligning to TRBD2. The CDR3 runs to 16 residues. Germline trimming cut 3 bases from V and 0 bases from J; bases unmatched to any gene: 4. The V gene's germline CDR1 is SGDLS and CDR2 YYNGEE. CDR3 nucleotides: TGTGCCAGCAGCGCAGTAGCGGGGGGTAGCACAGATACGCAGTATTTT. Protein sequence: CASSAVAGGSTDTQYF.

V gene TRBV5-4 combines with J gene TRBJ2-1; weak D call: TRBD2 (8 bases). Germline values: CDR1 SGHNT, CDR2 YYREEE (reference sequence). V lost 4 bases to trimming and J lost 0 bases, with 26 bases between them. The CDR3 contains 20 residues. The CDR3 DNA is TGTGCCAGCAGCCCCCAAAGACAGGGCGGGAGGAGTAGCTCCTACAATGAGCAGTTCTTC. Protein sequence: CASSPQRQGGRSSSYNEQFF.

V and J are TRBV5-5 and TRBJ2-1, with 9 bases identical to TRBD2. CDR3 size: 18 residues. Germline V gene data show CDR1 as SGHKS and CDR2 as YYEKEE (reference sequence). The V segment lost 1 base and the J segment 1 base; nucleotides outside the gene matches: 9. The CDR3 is CASSLPSGGKSSYNEQFF. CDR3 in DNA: TGTGCCAGCAGCTTGCCCAGCGGGGGGAAATCGTCCTACAATGAGCAGTTCTTC.

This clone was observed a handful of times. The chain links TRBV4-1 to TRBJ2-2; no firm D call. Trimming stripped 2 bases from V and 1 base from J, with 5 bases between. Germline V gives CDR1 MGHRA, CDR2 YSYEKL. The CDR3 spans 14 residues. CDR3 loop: CASSQSENTGELFF. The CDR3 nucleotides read TGCGCCAGCAGCCAAAGCGAGAACACCGGGGAGCTGTTTTTT.

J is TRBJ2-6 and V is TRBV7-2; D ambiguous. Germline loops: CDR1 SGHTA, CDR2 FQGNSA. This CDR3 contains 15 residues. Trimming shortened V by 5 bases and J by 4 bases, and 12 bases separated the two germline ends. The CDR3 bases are TGTGCCAGCAGCCAAGAGACCGGGGGGGCCAACGTCCTGACTTTC. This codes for CASSQETGGANVLTF.